These T cell receptor beta chains were read from a single sample in a study of OX40 agonist ivuxolimab in advanced cancers. Data came from immunoSEQ multiplex PCR; TCRdb stores just in-frame clones and leaves some out. Of tens of thousands of clones detected, approximately 93% appear once; the ten largest clones hold just over 20%. The sample in question was CD4+ or CD8+ T cells sorted from blood, obtained in a trial of the OX40 agonist ivuxolimab. The receptors were sampled from an adult with an advanced solid tumor such as melanoma, head and neck, liver or kidney cancer. The conserved cysteine and the conserved F or W are not part of the CDR3 here. Each record gives: D gene, V gene, CDR3 protein. D genes are given only for firm matches.

D gene: NA; V gene: TRBV4-3; CDR3 protein: ASSQERTPLYEQY
D gene: TRBD1; V gene: TRBV4-3; CDR3 protein: ASSPMTGGNQPQH
D gene: NA; V gene: TRBV7-6; CDR3 protein: ASSFNTGSPITGELF
D gene: TRBD1; V gene: TRBV11-2; CDR3 protein: ASRDRGGGNTIY
D gene: NA; V gene: TRBV7-2; CDR3 protein: ASSLARSSTDTQY
D gene: NA; V gene: TRBV15; CDR3 protein: ATSEVQGPDTQY
D gene: TRBD2; V gene: TRBV6-5; CDR3 protein: ASSYSGAAYEQY
D gene: TRBD1; V gene: TRBV7-8; CDR3 protein: ASSLRDSSYGYT
D gene: NA; V gene: TRBV6-5; CDR3 protein: ASSLRLRAYGYT
D gene: TRBD2; V gene: TRBV5-4; CDR3 protein: ASSPGTSGRAGETQY
D gene: NA; V gene: TRBV10-3; CDR3 protein: AIRGNEQF
D gene: NA; V gene: TRBV29-1; CDR3 protein: SVVGGGNTGELF
D gene: NA; V gene: TRBV9; CDR3 protein: ASRPTGSHEQY
D gene: NA; V gene: TRBV5-4; CDR3 protein: ASSWDGKEAF
D gene: NA; V gene: TRBV5-4; CDR3 protein: ASGGLASTDTQY
D gene: NA; V gene: TRBV6-1; CDR3 protein: ASSENRNSYEQY
D gene: NA; V gene: TRBV4-3; CDR3 protein: ASSQGLSSYEQY
D gene: NA; V gene: TRBV4-3; CDR3 protein: ASSPLLGPGAVHEQY
D gene: TRBD1; V gene: TRBV29-1; CDR3 protein: SVHRGPYNEQF
D gene: NA; V gene: TRBV12-5; CDR3 protein: ASGLDGQPNEKLF
D gene: NA; V gene: TRBV6-1; CDR3 protein: AILTAAIQDEQF
D gene: TRBD2; V gene: TRBV6-1; CDR3 protein: ASSERLAGASTRETQY
D gene: NA; V gene: TRBV19; CDR3 protein: ASSLLDEKLF
D gene: NA; V gene: TRBV28; CDR3 protein: ASGGGGPTYEQY
D gene: TRBD1; V gene: TRBV19; CDR3 protein: ASSIGQGAQPQH
D gene: NA; V gene: TRBV5-1; CDR3 protein: ASSLGGADEQY
D gene: NA; V gene: TRBV9; CDR3 protein: ASSVEAETNYGYT
D gene: NA; V gene: TRBV19; CDR3 protein: ASSNPATGGLNTEAF
D gene: TRBD1; V gene: TRBV5-1; CDR3 protein: ASSSDRDTYEQY
D gene: TRBD1; V gene: TRBV15; CDR3 protein: ATSDRGGFYNEQF
D gene: NA; V gene: TRBV9; CDR3 protein: ASSVEWGETDTQY
D gene: NA; V gene: TRBV11-2; CDR3 protein: ASSLGWGQLTDTQY
D gene: TRBD2; V gene: TRBV5-1; CDR3 protein: ASSLGLAGGPHNEQF
D gene: TRBD1; V gene: TRBV18; CDR3 protein: ASSPWDRSNYGYT
D gene: NA; V gene: TRBV19; CDR3 protein: ASSLSLNTEAF
D gene: NA; V gene: TRBV15; CDR3 protein: ATSRRDFSYEQY
D gene: TRBD2; V gene: TRBV19; CDR3 protein: ASSLGLATTGELF
D gene: TRBD1; V gene: TRBV5-5; CDR3 protein: ASSGDRSYEQY
D gene: NA; V gene: TRBV21-1; CDR3 protein: ASRKGPAGGPQETQY
D gene: NA; V gene: TRBV4-3; CDR3 protein: ASSQDLRGPAPQH
D gene: NA; V gene: TRBV10-2; CDR3 protein: ASSETRTGNQPQH
D gene: NA; V gene: TRBV5-6; CDR3 protein: ASSLESNEQF
D gene: NA; V gene: TRBV6-5; CDR3 protein: ASSYLPLAEAF
D gene: NA; V gene: TRBV2; CDR3 protein: ASNPGHNSNQPQH
D gene: NA; V gene: TRBV30; CDR3 protein: AWRGSSYEQY
D gene: TRBD2; V gene: TRBV27; CDR3 protein: ASSPGLADEQY
D gene: NA; V gene: TRBV7-6; CDR3 protein: ASSLATGVLYEQY
D gene: NA; V gene: TRBV19; CDR3 protein: ATLPGHRYTEAF
D gene: NA; V gene: TRBV19; CDR3 protein: ASIGGTNTEAF
D gene: TRBD1; V gene: TRBV4-1; CDR3 protein: ASSQLGTGGYDEQY
D gene: NA; V gene: TRBV18; CDR3 protein: ASSPGDAGNTIY
D gene: NA; V gene: TRBV6-1; CDR3 protein: ASTHDSPLH
D gene: TRBD1; V gene: TRBV4-3; CDR3 protein: ASSPTTGRGGYT